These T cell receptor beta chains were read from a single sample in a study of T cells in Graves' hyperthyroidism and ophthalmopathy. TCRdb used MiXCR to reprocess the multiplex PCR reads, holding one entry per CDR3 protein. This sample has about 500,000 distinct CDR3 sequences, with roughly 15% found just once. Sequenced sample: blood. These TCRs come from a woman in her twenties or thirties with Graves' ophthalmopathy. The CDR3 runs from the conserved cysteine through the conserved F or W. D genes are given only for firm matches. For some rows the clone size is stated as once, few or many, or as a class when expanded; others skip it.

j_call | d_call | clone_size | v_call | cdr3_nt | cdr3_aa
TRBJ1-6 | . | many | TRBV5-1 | TGCGCCAGCAGCCCCAAAACGGGGGGGCCAGTTTCACCCCTCCACTTT | CASSPKTGGPVSPLHF
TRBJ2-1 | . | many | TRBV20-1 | TGCAGTGCTGTCTCCGGGACCAACATACGGGATGAGCAGTTCTTC | CSAVSGTNIRDEQFF
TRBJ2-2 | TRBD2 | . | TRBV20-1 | TGCAGTGCTCCAAGGGGAAGCGGGAGCCCCGGGGAGCTGTTTTTT | CSAPRGSGSPGELFF
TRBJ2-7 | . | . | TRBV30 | TGTGCCTGGAGGACAGTTAATGAGCAGTACTTC | CAWRTVNEQYF
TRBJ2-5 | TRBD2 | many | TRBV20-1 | TGCAGTGCAACTAGCGAGGGTGCCGGGACCCAGTACTTC | CSATSEGAGTQYF
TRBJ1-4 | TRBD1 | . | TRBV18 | TGTGCCAGCTCACCCTGGACAGGGGTTGAGGAGGAAAAACTGTTTTTT | CASSPWTGVEEEKLFF
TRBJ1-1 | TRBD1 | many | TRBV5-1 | TGCGCCAGCAGCTTGGCCGCAGGGGGAGATACTGAAGCTTTCTTT | CASSLAAGGDTEAFF
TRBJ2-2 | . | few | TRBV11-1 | TGTGCCAGCAGCTTGGGCCTAAGGAGCACCGGGGAGCTGTTTTTT | CASSLGLRSTGELFF
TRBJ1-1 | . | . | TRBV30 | TGTGCCTGGAGTCTCGGCTCTTTAGCTTTCTTT | CAWSLGSLAFF
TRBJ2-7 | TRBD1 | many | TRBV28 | TGTGCCAGCAGTTTATTAGGGACAGCTTACTACGAGCAGTACTTC | CASSLLGTAYYEQYF
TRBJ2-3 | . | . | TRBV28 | TGTGCCAGTAGTTTAATGGGACTCCACACAGATACGCAGTATTTT | CASSLMGLHTDTQYF
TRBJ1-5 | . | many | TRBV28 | TGTGCCAGCAGGACACCTGAGGGCAATCAGCCCCAGCATTTT | CASRTPEGNQPQHF
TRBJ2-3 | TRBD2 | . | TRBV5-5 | TGTGCCAGCAGCTTGACGACTAGCGGGAGGGCCAATAGGTTAGATACGCAGTATTTT | CASSLTTSGRANRLDTQYF
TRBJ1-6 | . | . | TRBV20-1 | TGCAGTGCTATCACCCCACTAACTTACACCCACTTT | CSAITPLTYTHF
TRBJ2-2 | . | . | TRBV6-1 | TGTGCCAGCAATCGCGGTACTAACACCGGGGAGCTGTTTTTT | CASNRGTNTGELFF
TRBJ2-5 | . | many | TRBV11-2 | TGTGCCAGCAGCTTAGTAGGAGCCTTCCAAGAGACCCAGTACTTC | CASSLVGAFQETQYF
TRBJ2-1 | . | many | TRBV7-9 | TGTGCCAGCAGCCGAGAGCCCGTTGAACGTGAGCAGTTCTTC | CASSREPVEREQFF
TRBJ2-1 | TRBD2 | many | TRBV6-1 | TGTGCCAGCAGCCAGATTAGCGGGAGCTCCTACAATGAGCAGTTCTTC | CASSQISGSSYNEQFF
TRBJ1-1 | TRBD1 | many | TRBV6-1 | TGTGCCAGCAGTCGCGACAGGGTAAACACTGAAGCTTTCTTT | CASSRDRVNTEAFF
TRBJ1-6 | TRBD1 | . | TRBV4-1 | TGCGCCAGCAGCCAGGCCCCCGGGACAGGGGACCCACCCCTCCACTTT | CASSQAPGTGDPPLHF
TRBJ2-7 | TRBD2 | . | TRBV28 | TGTGCCAGCAAGACGGGACTAGCGGGTGCTGTCTACGAGCAGTACTTC | CASKTGLAGAVYEQYF
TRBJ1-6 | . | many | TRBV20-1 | TGCAGTGCTAGGGACAAGGGGTCACCCCTCCACTTT | CSARDKGSPLHF
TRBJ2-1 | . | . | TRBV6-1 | TGTGCCAGCAGTAAAGGGGGAAGCTCCTACAATGAGCAGTTCTTC | CASSKGGSSYNEQFF
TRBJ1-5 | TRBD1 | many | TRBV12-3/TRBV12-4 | TGTGCCAGCAGCCAAATGACAGGGACCCATAGCAATCAGCCCCAGCATTTT | CASSQMTGTHSNQPQHF
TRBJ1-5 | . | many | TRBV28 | TGTGCCAGCAGCTTAGGACCGGATCAGCCCCAGCATTTT | CASSLGPDQPQHF
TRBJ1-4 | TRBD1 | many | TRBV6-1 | TGTGCCAGCAGTTGGGGGACAGGGATAGCTAATGAAAAACTGTTTTTT | CASSWGTGIANEKLFF
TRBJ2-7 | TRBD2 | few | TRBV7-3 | TGTGCCAGCAGCCACACGGGGGGGCAGTTCTACGAGCAGTACTTC | CASSHTGGQFYEQYF
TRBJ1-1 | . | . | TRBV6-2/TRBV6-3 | TGTGCCAGCAGTTTTAAAGTGTTGAACACTGAAGCTTTCTTT | CASSFKVLNTEAFF
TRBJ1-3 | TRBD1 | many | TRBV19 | TGTGCCAGCAGCCCCGGACAGGGGAACACCATATATTTT | CASSPGQGNTIYF
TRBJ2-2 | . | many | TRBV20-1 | TGCAGTGCTAGTGGACAAGCGAACACCGGGGAGCTGTTTTTT | CSASGQANTGELFF
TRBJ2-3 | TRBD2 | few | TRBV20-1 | TGCAGTGCTAGAGAAAGGGAGTCTAGCGGGGCAGATACGCAGTATTTT | CSARERESSGADTQYF
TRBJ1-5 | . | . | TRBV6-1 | TGTGCCAGCAGCTACGCGGCCGGTACAGGTCAGCCCCAGCATTTT | CASSYAAGTGQPQHF
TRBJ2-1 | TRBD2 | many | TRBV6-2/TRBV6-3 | TGTGCCAGCAGTTCTCCCCTTAGCGGGAGGGCCTACAATGAGCAGTTCTTC | CASSSPLSGRAYNEQFF
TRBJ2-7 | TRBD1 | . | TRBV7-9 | TGTGCCAGCAGCTCAGAGAGACAGGGAACTTACGAGCAGTACTTC | CASSSERQGTYEQYF
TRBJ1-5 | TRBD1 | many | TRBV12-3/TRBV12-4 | TGTGCCAGCAGGTCGGGGACAGGGGAAAATCAGCCCCAGCATTTT | CASRSGTGENQPQHF
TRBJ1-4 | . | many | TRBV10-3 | TGTGCCATCGACCCTGTGGGGAATAATGAAAAACTGTTTTTT | CAIDPVGNNEKLFF
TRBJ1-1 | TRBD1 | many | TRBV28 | TGTGCCAGCCGATTTCCGGGACAGACGATGAACACTGAAGCTTTCTTT | CASRFPGQTMNTEAFF
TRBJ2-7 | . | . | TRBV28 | TGTGCCAGCAGTTTCTTGGAGGGCGATACCTACGAGCAGTACTTC | CASSFLEGDTYEQYF
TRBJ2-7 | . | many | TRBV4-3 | TGCGCCAGCAGCCAAGAAACTATACCGACCTACGAGCAGTACTTC | CASSQETIPTYEQYF
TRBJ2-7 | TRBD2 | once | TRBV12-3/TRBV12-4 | TGTGCCAGCAGTTTGGAGCGGGAGGCATACTACGAGCAGTACTTC | CASSLEREAYYEQYF
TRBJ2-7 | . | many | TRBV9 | TGTGCCAGCAGCGTAGCGCCTACCGGCACCTACGAGCAGTACTTC | CASSVAPTGTYEQYF
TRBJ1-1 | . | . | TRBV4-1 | TGCGCCAGCAGCCAAGATTTGGGCAGGGTGAACACTGAAGCTTTCTTT | CASSQDLGRVNTEAFF